This entry lists 26 T cell receptor beta chains sequenced from one sample in a study of OX40 agonist ivuxolimab in advanced cancers. Data came from immunoSEQ multiplex PCR; TCRdb stores just in-frame clones and leaves some out. The sample includes roughly 79,000 clones, 91% seen only once; the top ten take 1.5% to 2%. The sample consisted of CD4+ or CD8+ T cells sorted from blood, taken in a trial of the OX40 agonist ivuxolimab. These receptors all stem from an adult with an advanced solid tumor such as melanoma, head and neck, liver or kidney cancer.

The V gene is TRBV9, the J gene TRBJ2-7; D is possibly TRBD1 (6 bases). CDR1 and CDR2 (germline): SGDLS, YYNGEE. The CDR3 is 14 amino acids. V lost 4 bases and J 5 bases, leaving 16 bases between the germline ends. The CDR3 here is CASSTRTGPNEQYF. The CDR3 DNA reads TGTGCCAGCAGCACCCGAACAGGGCCGAACGAGCAGTACTTC.

The chain combines TRBV5-6 with TRBJ2-5, with TRBD1 matching over 8 bases. This CDR3 comprises 15 residues. The V and J ends lost 3 bases and 5 bases, in that order; junction bases with no gene match: 9. CDR1 and CDR2 (germline): SGHDT, YYEEEE. The CDR3 here is CASSYAGGALETQYF. The CDR3 region has the DNA TGTGCCAGCAGCTATGCAGGGGGCGCCCTGGAGACCCAGTACTTC.

The CDR3 coding sequence is TGTGCCAGCAGCTTAGGGGCAGGGGGCAACTACGAGCAGTACTTC. It encodes CASSLGAGGNYEQYF. The rearrangement joins TRBV7-8 to TRBJ2-7; 8 nucleotides line up with TRBD1. Germline CDR1 reads SGHVS; CDR2 reads FQNEAQ. Trimming removed 1 base from V and 3 bases from J; junction bases left unmatched: 5. The CDR3 runs to 15 residues.

The chain employs TRBV5-6 and TRBJ1-2, with D tentatively TRBD1 (5 bases). Trimming removed 3 bases from V and 14 bases from J, with 14 bases in between. This CDR3 region has 11 residues. The germline CDR1 and CDR2 sequences are SGHDT and YYEEEE. In DNA, the CDR3 is TGTGCCAGCAGCTGGAGTGGGGGGGAGACCTTC. The encoded protein is CASSWSGGETF.

V usage is TRBV19 and J usage is TRBJ1-2; possible D gene TRBD1, 6 bases. Germline CDR1 is LNHDA and CDR2 is SQIVND (reference sequence). The CDR3 length is 14 residues. Deletions cut 6 bases from V and 7 bases from J, with 18 bases between. CDR3 DNA sequence: TGTGCCAGTAGAAGGGGGACGGCCGCGGGTGGCTACACCTTC. As protein: CASRRGTAAGGYTF.

The chain carries TRBV11-1 and TRBJ2-6, with D perhaps given as TRBD1 or TRBD2 (5 bases each). Trimming left V 7 bases short and J 1 base short, with 8 bases between. Looked up from germline, CDR1 is SGHAT and CDR2 is FQDESV (reference sequence). The CDR3 contains 14 residues. The chain's CDR3 is CASKRGSGANVLTF. CDR3 DNA: TGTGCCAGCAAGAGGGGTTCTGGGGCCAACGTCCTGACTTTC.

The CDR3 DNA reads as TGTGCCAGCAGCTCAGGGACCTTATACGAGCAGTACTTC. Amino acids: CASSSGTLYEQYF. This sequence joins TRBV28 and TRBJ2-7; either TRBD1 or TRBD2 may fit D (5 bases each). Germline assignment: CDR1 MDHEN and CDR2 SYDVKM. This CDR3 has 13 amino acids. The V gene lost 6 bases and the J gene lost 4 bases, with 13 bases spanning the gap. The full variable domain, its missing parts supplied by reference TRBV28 and TRBJ2-7, is DVKVTQSSRYLVKRTGEKVFLECVQDMDHENMFWYRQDPGLGLRLIYFSYDVKMKEKGDIPEGYSVSREKKERFSLILESASTNQTSMYLCASSSGTLYEQYFGPGTRLTVT.

V and J are TRBV27 and TRBJ2-5, with D possibly matching TRBD1 (6 bases). The germline V gene has CDR1 MNHEY and CDR2 SMNVEV (reference sequence). This CDR3 region has 15 residues. The V end lost 0 bases, the J end lost 4 bases, and 12 bases lay between the germline ends. The CDR3 coding sequence is TGTGCCAGCAGTTTATCTAGCAGGGGTAGAGAGACCCAGTACTTC. Residues: CASSLSSRGRETQYF.

This chain joins TRBV6-1 and TRBJ1-4; 9 nucleotides match TRBD1. The length of the CDR3 is 15 residues. Germline V gives CDR1 MNHNS, CDR2 SASEGT. Germline trimming cut 7 bases from V and 3 bases from J; bases unmatched to any gene: 6. The CDR3 DNA follows: TGTGCCAGCACGACAGGGGGGCTTCCTAATGAAAAACTGTTTTTT. Its protein is CASTTGGLPNEKLFF.

J is TRBJ2-5 and V is TRBV10-3, with D unclear. The CDR3 is 13 amino acids. Trimming pared 6 bases from V and 5 bases from J, leaving 13 bases between. CDR1 is ENHRY, CDR2 SYGVKD, per germline. This CDR3 is CAIRGGPGETQYF. The DNA for the CDR3 is TGTGCCATCAGGGGCGGACCTGGGGAGACCCAGTACTTC.

The chain is built from TRBV11-2 and TRBJ2-2, with D unclear. The CDR3 has 15 amino acids. The V and J ends lost 1 base and 4 bases respectively, with 10 bases between them. Germline V lookup: CDR1 SGHAT, CDR2 FQNNGV. This CDR3 is CASSLANSLTGELFF. The DNA for the CDR3 is TGTGCCAGCAGCTTAGCCAACAGCCTCACCGGGGAGCTGTTTTTT.

This clone was seen more than once but under ten times. The rearrangement links TRBV5-4 to TRBJ2-5, with D perhaps matching TRBD1 (6 bases). V was shortened by 0 bases and J by 7 bases, with 13 bases between the two germline ends. The CDR3 contains 14 residues. CDR1 is SGHNT and CDR2 is YYREEE in the germline V gene (reference sequence). CDR3 nucleotide sequence: TGTGCCAGCAGCTTGGAGGGGGACGTCGGGACCCAGTACTTC. This translates into CASSLEGDVGTQYF.

The gene calls are TRBV9 and TRBJ2-7; tentatively, D is TRBD2 (6 bases). Trimming shortened V by 4 bases and J by 1 base, and 18 bases separated the two germline ends. The germline V gene encodes CDR1 SGDLS and CDR2 YYNGEE. The length of the CDR3 is 16 residues. In DNA, the CDR3 is TGTGCCAGCAGCCCCGGGACTCCTAAGGATTCCTACGAGCAGTACTTC. Translation gives CASSPGTPKDSYEQYF. The full variable domain, its missing parts supplied by reference TRBV9 and TRBJ2-7, is DSGVTQTPKHLITATGQRVTLRCSPRSGDLSVYWYQQSLDQGLQFLIQYYNGEERAKGNILERFSAQQFPDLHSELNLSSLELGDSALYFCASSPGTPKDSYEQYFGPGTRLTVT.

The V gene is TRBV5-1, the J gene TRBJ1-1, with 8 bases lining up with TRBD1. V lost 4 bases and J lost 2; bases outside the gene matches: 4. Germline CDR1 reads SGHRS; CDR2 reads YFSETQ. The CDR3 runs to 14 residues. The CDR3 bases are TGCGCCAGCAGCATACAGGGGGGTAACACTGAAGCTTTCTTT. This translates into CASSIQGGNTEAFF.

The count of this clone is one. This rearrangement joins TRBV6-1 to TRBJ1-2, with D perhaps matching TRBD1 (6 bases). Per germline, CDR1 MNHNS and CDR2 SASEGT. V was trimmed by 6 bases and J by 3 bases, leaving 17 bases between them. The CDR3 loop spans 15 amino acids. As DNA, the CDR3 is TGTGCCAGCAGGGAGGCGAGTTACAGGGACTATGGCTACACCTTC. Translated: CASREASYRDYGYTF.

The gene calls are TRBV14 and TRBJ1-4, with D possibly matching TRBD1 (5 bases). This CDR3 has 14 residues. Trimming stripped 1 base from V and 6 bases from J, with 9 bases between. Per the germline V gene, CDR1 is SGHDN and CDR2 is FVKESK. CDR3: CASSQGWGDEKLFF. DNA for the CDR3: TGTGCCAGCAGCCAAGGGTGGGGCGATGAAAAACTGTTTTTT.

The rearrangement joins TRBV28 to TRBJ1-1, with D possibly matching TRBD1 (6 bases). Germline assignment: CDR1 MDHEN and CDR2 SYDVKM. Deletions cut 5 bases from V and 4 bases from J, with 8 bases between. The CDR3 runs to 12 residues. CDR3 coding DNA: TGTGCCAGCAGTAACAGGGTCACTGAAGCTTTCTTT. Protein: CASSNRVTEAFF.

This clone was detected only a few times. This chain joins TRBV11-1 and TRBJ2-1; 7 positions match TRBD2. This CDR3 region has 15 residues. With 0 bases clipped from V and 4 bases from J, the junction kept 3 bases outside the gene matches. Germline assignment: CDR1 SGHAT and CDR2 FQDESV (reference sequence). The CDR3 bases are TGTGCCAGCAGCTTAGCCGGGAGGACTTACAATGAGCAGTTCTTC. Amino acids: CASSLAGRTYNEQFF.

The J gene is TRBJ2-1, the V gene TRBV21-1; whether TRBD2, the table's D call, matches the DNA was not checked. TRBV21-1 is a pseudogene segment. CDR3 length equals 17 residues. Here the CDR3 reads CASSISGRITSYNEQFF. CDR3 in DNA: TGTGCCAGCAGCATTAGCGGGAGGATAACCTCCTACAATGAGCAGTTCTTC.

The chain couples TRBV28 to TRBJ2-1; possible D gene TRBD1, 5 bases. The CDR3 has 15 amino acids. Germline loops: CDR1 MDHEN, CDR2 SYDVKM. V lost 6 bases to trimming and J lost 5 bases, with 17 bases between them. The CDR3 DNA reads TGTGCCAGCAGCCCGGACCGCAGACAGAACAATGAGCAGTTCTTC. Encoded protein: CASSPDRRQNNEQFF.

The DNA for the CDR3 is TGTGCCAGCATCAGTAGCCCTAGACGCTACAATGAGCAGTTCTTC. Protein: CASISSPRRYNEQFF. This sequence joins TRBV7-9 and TRBJ2-1; D is undetermined. The CDR3 extends over 15 amino acids. Trimming cost V 7 bases and J 3 bases, with 16 bases left between them. Looked up from germline, CDR1 is SEHNR and CDR2 is FQNEAQ (reference sequence).

The chain is built from TRBV7-2 and TRBJ2-7, with D possibly TRBD2 on 6 matching bases. Germline values: CDR1 SGHTA, CDR2 FQGNSA. The CDR3 contains 14 residues. V was pared by 1 base and J by 0 bases, with 7 bases between. CDR3 residues: CASSLVGGSYEQYF. CDR3 sequence (DNA): TGTGCCAGCAGCTTAGTGGGAGGCTCCTACGAGCAGTACTTC.

The V call is TRBV6-1, the J call TRBJ2-7; no reliable D call. Trimming cost V 1 base and J 0 bases, with 7 bases left between them. CDR1 and CDR2 from the germline V gene are MNHNS and SASEGT. The CDR3 spans 14 residues. CDR3: CASSEDPSSYEQYF. For the CDR3, the DNA is TGTGCCAGCAGTGAAGACCCTAGCTCCTACGAGCAGTACTTC.

The rearrangement joins TRBV2 to TRBJ2-3, with D perhaps given as TRBD1 or TRBD2 (5 bases each). The CDR3 covers 14 residues. Germline V gene sequence: CDR1 SNHLY, CDR2 FYNNEI. V was cut by 6 bases and J by 6 bases, with 16 bases left in between. The CDR3: CASSPGLARDTQYF. CDR3 nucleotides: TGTGCCAGCAGCCCGGGGCTCGCCCGGGATACGCAGTATTTT.

J is TRBJ2-7 and V is TRBV7-8; 14 nucleotides match TRBD2. The V gene end was trimmed by 5 bases and the J gene end by 6 bases; junction bases not matched to a gene: 6. There are 15 residues in the CDR3. Germline V gene lookup returns CDR1 SGHVS and CDR2 FQNEAQ. In DNA, the CDR3 is TGTGCCAGCAGCAGACAGGGACTAGCGGGAGTCGAGCAGTACTTC. It specifies CASSRQGLAGVEQYF.

The chain employs TRBV25-1 and TRBJ2-7; TRBD2 matches 7 bases. The CDR3 runs 14 residues. The V gene end was trimmed by 5 bases and the J gene end by 0 bases; junction bases not matched to a gene: 4. Germline CDR1 reads MGHDK; CDR2 reads SYGVNS. CDR3 sequence reads: CASSQAGSSYEQYF. DNA for the CDR3: TGTGCCAGCAGTCAAGCGGGGAGCTCCTACGAGCAGTACTTC.